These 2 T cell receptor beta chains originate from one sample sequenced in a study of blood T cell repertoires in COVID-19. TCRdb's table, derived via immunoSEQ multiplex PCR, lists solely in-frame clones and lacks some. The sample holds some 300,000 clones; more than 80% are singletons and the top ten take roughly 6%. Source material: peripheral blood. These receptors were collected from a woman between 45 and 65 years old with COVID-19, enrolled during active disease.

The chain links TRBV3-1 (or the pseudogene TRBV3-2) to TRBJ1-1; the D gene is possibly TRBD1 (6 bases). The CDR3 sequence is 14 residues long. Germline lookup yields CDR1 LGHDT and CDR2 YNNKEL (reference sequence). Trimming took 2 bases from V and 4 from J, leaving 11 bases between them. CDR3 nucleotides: TGTGCCAGCAGCCAACAGACAGGCTCCACTGAAGCTTTCTTT. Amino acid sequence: CASSQQTGSTEAFF.

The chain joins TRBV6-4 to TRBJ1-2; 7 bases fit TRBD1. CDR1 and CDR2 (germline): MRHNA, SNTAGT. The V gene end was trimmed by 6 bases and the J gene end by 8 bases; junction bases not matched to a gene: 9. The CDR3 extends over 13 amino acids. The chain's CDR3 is CASSSEGAGGYTF. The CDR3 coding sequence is TGTGCCAGCAGCTCGGAGGGGGCGGGAGGCTACACCTTC.